Listed below are T cell receptor beta chains from one sample, sequenced in a study of cytomegalovirus exposure and HLA in healthy donors. The table came from immunoSEQ multiplex PCR; TCRdb's copy has only in-frame clones and leaves some out. The table lists 200,000 or so clones, 84% of them singletons. Sequenced: PBMCs. The receptors come from a boy between 10 and 17 years old in good health and CMV-seronegative. Each CDR3 is given with its conserved first and last residue. The order of the fields is CDR3 length, clone size, J gene, V gene, D gene, CDR3 DNA, CDR3 protein. A D gene is named only where the DNA matches it firmly. The size entry is marked missing in some rows and otherwise reads once, few, many or a size class.

cdr3_length: 15
clone_size: NA
j_call: TRBJ2-1
v_call: TRBV6-5
d_call: NA
cdr3_nt: TGTGCCAGCAGTTACGGTCAGGGGGGCTACAATGAGCAGTTCTTC
cdr3_aa: CASSYGQGGYNEQFF

cdr3_length: 16
clone_size: NA
j_call: TRBJ2-3
v_call: TRBV27
d_call: TRBD1
cdr3_nt: TGTGCCAGCAGGCCGACAGGGATAACTAGCACAGATACGCAGTATTTT
cdr3_aa: CASRPTGITSTDTQYF

cdr3_length: 15
clone_size: NA
j_call: TRBJ1-6
v_call: TRBV2
d_call: NA
cdr3_nt: TGTGCCAGCAGTGAATCGATAGGGGGAAACTCACCCCTCCACTTT
cdr3_aa: CASSESIGGNSPLHF

cdr3_length: 15
clone_size: once
j_call: TRBJ2-1
v_call: TRBV9
d_call: TRBD2
cdr3_nt: TGTGCCAGCAGCGTAGTGGGACTAGCGGGGAATGAGCAGTTCTTC
cdr3_aa: CASSVVGLAGNEQFF

cdr3_length: 16
clone_size: NA
j_call: TRBJ2-2
v_call: TRBV6-1
d_call: NA
cdr3_nt: TGTGCCAGCAGTGAAGAGAGGTGGAGGGGCGGCGGGGAGCTGTTTTTT
cdr3_aa: CASSEERWRGGGELFF

cdr3_length: 13
clone_size: NA
j_call: TRBJ2-5
v_call: TRBV25-1
d_call: NA
cdr3_nt: TGTGCCAGCAGTGAAAACACCCTGAAGACCCAGTACTTC
cdr3_aa: CASSENTLKTQYF

cdr3_length: 15
clone_size: NA
j_call: TRBJ1-3
v_call: TRBV5-1
d_call: NA
cdr3_nt: TGCGCCAGCAGCTTAACAGGGACCTCTGGAAACACCATATATTTT
cdr3_aa: CASSLTGTSGNTIYF

cdr3_length: 13
clone_size: NA
j_call: TRBJ1-2
v_call: TRBV18
d_call: NA
cdr3_nt: TGTGCCAGCTCAGAGTCCTATGCTTATGGCTACACCTTC
cdr3_aa: CASSESYAYGYTF

cdr3_length: 16
clone_size: NA
j_call: TRBJ1-1
v_call: TRBV19
d_call: TRBD1
cdr3_nt: TGTGCCAGTAGTATATTACAGGGGTCTCCAGCCACTGAAGCTTTCTTT
cdr3_aa: CASSILQGSPATEAFF

cdr3_length: 16
clone_size: few
j_call: TRBJ1-2
v_call: TRBV5-4
d_call: TRBD1
cdr3_nt: TGTGCCAGCAGCCCGGGACAGGCCAGAGCTAACTATGGCTACACCTTC
cdr3_aa: CASSPGQARANYGYTF

cdr3_length: 15
clone_size: NA
j_call: TRBJ2-1
v_call: TRBV5-1
d_call: TRBD1
cdr3_nt: TGCGCCAGCAGCCTACAGGACAGGGGTTCGAATGAGCAGTTCTTC
cdr3_aa: CASSLQDRGSNEQFF

cdr3_length: 16
clone_size: NA
j_call: TRBJ1-6
v_call: TRBV30
d_call: NA
cdr3_nt: TGTGCCTGGGCCCGGGACATGAGCTCCTATAATTCACCCCTCCACTTT
cdr3_aa: CAWARDMSSYNSPLHF

cdr3_length: 15
clone_size: NA
j_call: TRBJ1-4
v_call: TRBV28
d_call: NA
cdr3_nt: TGTGCCAGCAGCCCAATTGTACAGGGAGATGAAAAACTGTTTTTT
cdr3_aa: CASSPIVQGDEKLFF

cdr3_length: 17
clone_size: NA
j_call: TRBJ2-6
v_call: TRBV19
d_call: TRBD1
cdr3_nt: TGTGCCTCAAAGACAGGGATTACCTACTCTGGGGCCAACGTCCTGACTTTC
cdr3_aa: CASKTGITYSGANVLTF

cdr3_length: 18
clone_size: NA
j_call: TRBJ2-1
v_call: TRBV9
d_call: TRBD2
cdr3_nt: TGTGCCAGCAGCGTAGGCCCCCAGGGGGGCGGGAGGGCTGCTGAGCAGTTCTTC
cdr3_aa: CASSVGPQGGGRAAEQFF

cdr3_length: 13
clone_size: NA
j_call: TRBJ1-6
v_call: TRBV30
d_call: TRBD1
cdr3_nt: TGTGCCTGGAGTGGGGACAGCGATTCACCCCTCCACTTT
cdr3_aa: CAWSGDSDSPLHF

cdr3_length: 17
clone_size: NA
j_call: TRBJ2-1
v_call: TRBV27
d_call: NA
cdr3_nt: TGTGCCAGCAGTTTGGCCGGGGTCATTAACTCCTACAATGAGCAGTTCTTC
cdr3_aa: CASSLAGVINSYNEQFF

cdr3_length: 11
clone_size: NA
j_call: TRBJ1-2
v_call: TRBV29-1
d_call: NA
cdr3_nt: TGCAGCGTTCTCGGTGCGGATGGCTACACCTTC
cdr3_aa: CSVLGADGYTF

cdr3_length: 13
clone_size: NA
j_call: TRBJ2-7
v_call: TRBV28
d_call: NA
cdr3_nt: TGTGCCAGCAGTTTCGTGGACAGCTACGAGCAGTACTTC
cdr3_aa: CASSFVDSYEQYF

cdr3_length: 17
clone_size: NA
j_call: TRBJ2-7
v_call: TRBV18
d_call: TRBD1
cdr3_nt: TGTGCCAGCTCACCAACCCCACAGGGGGGACCCTGGAACGAGCAGTACTTC
cdr3_aa: CASSPTPQGGPWNEQYF

cdr3_length: 15
clone_size: NA
j_call: TRBJ1-2
v_call: TRBV21-1
d_call: NA
cdr3_nt: TGTGCCAGCAGCGACTATCGAAAGGGAGCCTCTGGCTACACCTTC
cdr3_aa: CASSDYRKGASGYTF

cdr3_length: 11
clone_size: NA
j_call: TRBJ2-5
v_call: TRBV7-2
d_call: NA
cdr3_nt: TGTGCCAGCAGCCTACAAGAGACCCAGTACTTC
cdr3_aa: CASSLQETQYF

cdr3_length: 15
clone_size: NA
j_call: TRBJ2-7
v_call: TRBV4-3
d_call: NA
cdr3_nt: TGCGCCAGCAGCCAAGAGCCCGGCGGGAACTACGAGCAGTACTTC
cdr3_aa: CASSQEPGGNYEQYF

cdr3_length: 19
clone_size: NA
j_call: TRBJ2-1
v_call: TRBV5-1
d_call: TRBD2
cdr3_nt: TGCGCCAGCAGCTTGGAAGGGTCTAGCGGGAGGGTTTCCTACAATGAGCAGTTCTTC
cdr3_aa: CASSLEGSSGRVSYNEQFF

cdr3_length: 14
clone_size: NA
j_call: TRBJ1-3
v_call: TRBV2
d_call: NA
cdr3_nt: TGTGCCAGCAGGATGGGGGGAACTGGAAACACCATATATTTT
cdr3_aa: CASRMGGTGNTIYF

cdr3_length: 14
clone_size: NA
j_call: TRBJ1-5
v_call: TRBV4-1
d_call: TRBD1
cdr3_nt: TGCGCCAGCAGCCTAACAGGGGGCAATCAGCCCCAGCATTTT
cdr3_aa: CASSLTGGNQPQHF

cdr3_length: 11
clone_size: NA
j_call: TRBJ1-1
v_call: TRBV7-2
d_call: TRBD1
cdr3_nt: TGTTCTAAAGAGCAGGGGGGTAAAGCTTTCTTT
cdr3_aa: CSKEQGGKAFF

cdr3_length: 13
clone_size: NA
j_call: TRBJ1-5
v_call: TRBV30
d_call: TRBD1
cdr3_nt: TGTGCCACACAGGGACAGGGGAATCAGCCCCAGCATTTT
cdr3_aa: CATQGQGNQPQHF

cdr3_length: 15
clone_size: NA
j_call: TRBJ2-3
v_call: TRBV6-1
d_call: TRBD1
cdr3_nt: TGTGCCAGCAGCTCCTTGACAGGGGGCGCAGATACGCAGTATTTT
cdr3_aa: CASSSLTGGADTQYF

cdr3_length: 12
clone_size: NA
j_call: TRBJ2-7
v_call: TRBV2
d_call: NA
cdr3_nt: TGTGCCAGCAGTTTTAGCTCCTACGAGCAGTACTTC
cdr3_aa: CASSFSSYEQYF

cdr3_length: 13
clone_size: NA
j_call: TRBJ2-1
v_call: TRBV18
d_call: NA
cdr3_nt: TGTGCCAGCTCACCACGTCTAGGAGATGAGCAGTTCTTC
cdr3_aa: CASSPRLGDEQFF

cdr3_length: 14
clone_size: once
j_call: TRBJ1-6
v_call: TRBV11-2
d_call: TRBD1
cdr3_nt: TGTGCCAGCAGCTTACGGGACAGTAATTCACCCCTCCACTTT
cdr3_aa: CASSLRDSNSPLHF

cdr3_length: 13
clone_size: NA
j_call: TRBJ2-7
v_call: TRBV19
d_call: NA
cdr3_nt: TGTGCCAGTAGTACCTACTCAGGGATCGAGCAGTACTTC
cdr3_aa: CASSTYSGIEQYF

cdr3_length: 12
clone_size: NA
j_call: TRBJ1-2
v_call: TRBV29-1
d_call: NA
cdr3_nt: TGCAGCGTTGTGGGGGGGGACTATGGCTACACCTTC
cdr3_aa: CSVVGGDYGYTF

cdr3_length: 17
clone_size: NA
j_call: TRBJ1-3
v_call: TRBV7-9
d_call: NA
cdr3_nt: TGTGCCAGCAGCCCAGCGGGTCGGGGGGGAAGAGGAAACACCATATATTTT
cdr3_aa: CASSPAGRGGRGNTIYF